The 9 T cell receptor beta chains below come from one sample, sequenced in a study of beta chain features in type 1 diabetes. All of the isolated RNA was reverse transcribed, so expressed TCRB transcripts were sequenced. Sequenced by immunoSEQ multiplex PCR; TCRdb stores in-frame clones only, minus some. The table records hundreds of thousands of clones, 15% to 19% of them present only once. The sequencing sample was made of naive CD4+ T cells from blood. The receptor source for this set is a man aged 18 to 35 in good health.

J is TRBJ2-1 and V is TRBV27; tentative D call: TRBD1 (5 bases). The germline V gene encodes CDR1 MNHEY and CDR2 SMNVEV (reference sequence). This CDR3 spans 16 amino acids. The V gene lost 5 bases and the J gene lost 4 bases, with 18 bases spanning the gap. CDR3 DNA: TGTGCCAGCAGTCCCTGGGCCCTGACAGAATACAATGAGCAGTTCTTC. It is translated as CASSPWALTEYNEQFF.

The V gene is TRBV5-1, the J gene TRBJ1-6; tentative D call: TRBD1 (5 bases). The CDR3 sequence is 16 residues long. V lost 0 bases and J 1 base, leaving 8 bases between the germline ends. Germline CDR1 and CDR2: SGHRS and YFSETQ. For the CDR3, the DNA is TGCGCCAGCAGCTTGGAATCAGGGTCCTATAATTCACCCCTCCACTTT. It codes for CASSLESGSYNSPLHF.

This chain links TRBV29-1 with TRBJ1-1, with D maybe TRBD1 (6 bases). V dropped 4 bases and J dropped 4 bases, with 22 bases sitting between them. The CDR3 covers 16 residues. The germline V gene has CDR1 SQVTM and CDR2 ANQGSEA. This CDR3 is CSVARRQDITSTEAFF. CDR3 coding DNA: TGCAGCGTTGCTAGGCGACAGGATATAACGAGCACTGAAGCTTTCTTT. Full variable domain (remainder filled in from reference TRBV29-1 and TRBJ1-1): SAVISQKPSRDICQRGTSLTIQCQVDSQVTMMFWYRQQPGQSLTLIATANQGSEATYESGFVIDKFPISRPNLTFSTLTVSNMSPEDSSIYLCSVARRQDITSTEAFFGQGTRLTVV.

CDR3 sequence (DNA): TGTGCCAGCAGCCAAGATCGATGGCCGGCTGGAAACACCATATATTTT. Its translation: CASSQDRWPAGNTIYF. The rearrangement links TRBV14 to TRBJ1-3; D gene ambiguous. The CDR3 has 16 amino acids. V was trimmed by 0 bases and J by 2 bases, leaving 11 bases between them. Germline assignment: CDR1 SGHDN and CDR2 FVKESK.

The chain uses TRBV5-1 and TRBJ1-2; 7 bases are shared with TRBD1. V lost 6 bases, J lost 8 bases, and 10 bases stayed unmatched. Germline lookup yields CDR1 SGHRS and CDR2 YFSETQ. This CDR3 comprises 13 residues. The CDR3: CASTSTGKGGYTF. CDR3 bases: TGCGCCAGCACCTCGACAGGGAAAGGAGGCTACACCTTC.

The chain recombines TRBV9 with TRBJ1-1; D remains ambiguous. The CDR3 contains 13 residues. Germline V lookup: CDR1 SGDLS, CDR2 YYNGEE. V lost 0 bases and J lost 3, with 6 bases in between. The CDR3 coding sequence is TGTGCCAGCAGCGTAGTTCGGGACACTGAAGCTTTCTTT. As protein: CASSVVRDTEAFF.

This clone has more than one count but fewer than ten. The gene calls are TRBV9 and TRBJ2-3; perhaps TRBD2 as D (7 bases). CDR3 length: 17 amino acids. V was shortened by 2 bases and J by 1 base, with 17 bases between the two germline ends. Germline assignment: CDR1 SGDLS and CDR2 YYNGEE. The chain's CDR3 is CASSVPSGGGGTDTQYF. The CDR3 coding sequence is TGTGCCAGCAGCGTCCCCTCGGGCGGGGGCGGCACAGATACGCAGTATTTT.

The V and J genes are TRBV29-1 and TRBJ1-5; D perhaps matches TRBD1 (5 bases). V lost 5 bases to trimming and J lost 4 bases, with 9 bases between them. CDR3 size: 12 residues. Germline CDR1 and CDR2: SQVTM and ANQGSEA. The CDR3 sequence: CSVRDGNQPQHF. CDR3 nucleotides: TGCAGCGTTCGGGACGGTAATCAGCCCCAGCATTTT.

This chain joins TRBV25-1 and TRBJ2-3; 11 bases align to TRBD2. V trimming: 4 bases; J trimming: 6 bases; junction bases outside the gene matches: 6. This CDR3 is built from 15 residues. Germline V gene sequence: CDR1 MGHDK, CDR2 SYGVNS. Here the CDR3 reads CASSATSGSSDTQYF. CDR3 DNA sequence: TGTGCCAGCAGTGCCACTAGCGGGAGTTCTGATACGCAGTATTTT.